These 19 T cell receptor beta chains were sequenced from one sample in a study of shared clonotypes between healthy human individuals. TCRdb's copy holds only in-frame clones and misses some; the assay was immunoSEQ multiplex PCR. Among roughly 2.6 million clones listed, approximately 90% were seen once. Sequencing was done on a sample of naive CD4+ T cells sorted from blood. This sample's subset: CD45RA+ positively selected. These receptors came from a young man in good health.

The V gene is TRBV30, the J gene TRBJ1-2; 7 nucleotides match TRBD1. The length of the CDR3 is 15 residues. Germline CDR1 GTSNPN, CDR2 SVGIG (reference sequence). V lost 0 bases to trimming and J lost 5 bases; unmatched junction nucleotides: 9. CDR3 protein: CAWSVKGAPRYGYTF. The CDR3 coding sequence is TGTGCCTGGAGTGTTAAGGGGGCGCCTCGGTATGGCTACACCTTC. Complete variable domain (other parts from reference TRBV30 and TRBJ1-2): SQTIHQWPATLVQPVGSPLSLECTVEGTSNPNLYWYRQAAGRGLQLLFYSVGIGQISSEVPQNLSASRPQDRQFILSSKKLLLSDSGFYLCAWSVKGAPRYGYTFGSGTRLTVV.

The CDR3, as DNA: TGTGCCAGCAGCTCACCTGGGACCTACGAGCAGTACTTC. Translation: CASSSPGTYEQYF. J is TRBJ2-7 and V is TRBV11-2; D is unresolved. The CDR3 is 13 amino acids. Germline lookup yields CDR1 SGHAT and CDR2 FQNNGV. The V and J ends lost 4 bases and 2 bases respectively, with 9 bases between them.

The chain uses TRBV2 and TRBJ2-5, with a possible D match to TRBD2 (5 bases). The length of the CDR3 is 12 residues. Germline V CDR1 and CDR2: SNHLY, FYNNEI. V lost 6 bases and J 6 bases, leaving 11 bases between the germline ends. The DNA for the CDR3 is TGTGCCAGCAGGGACGGACTGCAGACCCAGTACTTC. Translating it yields CASRDGLQTQYF.

Worth noting for this clone: No DNA is shown, since the ends of the CDR3 on it are uncertain; the CDR3 is the one TCRdb lists. V is TRBV7-2 and J is TRBJ2-7; whether TRBD1, the table's D call, matches the DNA was not checked. The CDR3 length equals 12 residues, ends included. Per the germline V gene, CDR1 is SGHTA and CDR2 is FQGNSA. The CDR3 loop reads CASSFGAGSEYF.

Of note for this clone: At the DNA level, this CDR3 is encoded by other sequences in the same sample as well. The genes are TRBV5-4 and TRBJ2-1; TRBD2 aligns across 12 bases. The ends lost 5 bases at V and 4 bases at J; junction bases unmatched: 4. Germline loops: CDR1 SGHNT, CDR2 YYREEE (reference sequence). This CDR3 comprises 15 residues. The CDR3 is CASSPGLAGYNEQFF. CDR3 nucleotides: TGTGCCAGCAGTCCTGGACTAGCGGGGTACAATGAGCAGTTCTTC.

V gene TRBV5-1 combines with J gene TRBJ2-7, with TRBD2 identical over 9 bases. CDR3 length: 17 amino acids. V dropped 0 bases and J dropped 3; count of bases not matched to a gene: 10. The V gene's germline CDR1 is SGHRS and CDR2 YFSETQ. The CDR3 sequence: CASSLDAGGTRDYEQYF. CDR3 nucleotide sequence: TGCGCCAGCAGCTTGGATGCGGGAGGGACAAGGGACTACGAGCAGTACTTC.

This chain joins TRBV5-1 and TRBJ2-3; 11 bases line up with TRBD2. The CDR3 contains 18 residues. V shed 0 bases, J shed 6 bases, and the junction held 12 bases outside the gene matches. CDR1 is SGHRS, CDR2 YFSETQ, per germline. CDR3 loop: CASSLGGLAGHNGDTQYF. CDR3 DNA sequence: TGCGCCAGCAGCTTGGGCGGACTAGCGGGCCATAACGGCGATACGCAGTATTTT.

Comment on this clone: Within the sample, other DNA sequences also encode this same CDR3. The chain is built from TRBV7-9 and TRBJ1-1; D gene unclear. This CDR3 contains 13 residues. Germline V lookup: CDR1 SEHNR, CDR2 FQNEAQ (reference sequence). V was cut by 2 bases and J by 1 base, with 5 bases left in between. The CDR3 DNA is TGTGCCAGCAGCTTATATCCGAACACTGAAGCTTTCTTT. Translation: CASSLYPNTEAFF.

The sample holds one count of this clone. The chain combines TRBV10-2 with TRBJ2-1; TRBD2 aligns across 10 bases. The CDR3 totals 14 residues. The V segment lost 7 bases and the J segment 3 bases; nucleotides outside the gene matches: 3. The germline CDR1 and CDR2 sequences are WSHSY and SAAADI. For the CDR3, the DNA is TGCGCCAGCACCTTAGCGGGAGGCTACAATGAGCAGTTCTTC. Translating gives CASTLAGGYNEQFF.

V gene TRBV4-3 combines with J gene TRBJ2-5, with unresolved D. This CDR3 has 13 residues. V was pared by 0 bases and J by 6 bases, with 8 bases between. The germline CDR1 and CDR2 sequences are LGHNA and YSLEER. The CDR3 DNA reads TGCGCCAGCAGCCAAGAGTTTCTACAGACCCAGTACTTC. It codes for CASSQEFLQTQYF.

The V call is TRBV9, the J call TRBJ2-6, with D uncertain. Trimming removed 0 bases at V and 0 bases at J, with 7 bases between. Germline V gene sequence: CDR1 SGDLS, CDR2 YYNGEE. The CDR3 covers 16 residues. CDR3 loop: CASSVGWGSGANVLTF. The CDR3 DNA is TGTGCCAGCAGCGTAGGGTGGGGCTCTGGGGCCAACGTCCTGACTTTC.

Worth noting for this clone: Other DNA sequences of this sample code for an identical CDR3. V usage is TRBV2 and J usage is TRBJ1-1; D gene ambiguous. There are 13 residues in the CDR3. Germline values: CDR1 SNHLY, CDR2 FYNNEI. The V and J ends lost 5 bases and 0 bases respectively, with 7 bases between them. CDR3 loop: CASSTDMNTEAFF. Here the CDR3 DNA reads TGTGCCAGCAGTACAGATATGAACACTGAAGCTTTCTTT.

The chain carries TRBV12-2 and TRBJ2-4. TRBV12-2 is given as a pseudogene. CDR3 length: 20 residues. In nucleotides, the CDR3 is TGTGCAAGTCGCTTTATAGCCCCAACCCGGTCCCAGGGACCGAAAAACATTCAGTACTTC. Encoded protein: CASRFIAPTRSQGPKNIQYF.

The rearrangement uses TRBV10-3 and TRBJ1-5; perhaps TRBD1 as D (5 bases). Between the trimmed V and J ends, which lost 3 bases and 6 bases, there was a span of 12 bases. This CDR3 has 14 amino acids. Germline CDR1 is ENHRY and CDR2 is SYGVKD. CDR3 loop: CAISDVTGIQPQHF. CDR3 nucleotides: TGTGCCATCAGTGACGTCACAGGAATTCAGCCCCAGCATTTT.

The chain couples TRBV18 to TRBJ1-4; 9 bases align to TRBD1. V shed 3 bases, J shed 6 bases, and the junction held 5 bases outside the gene matches. The germline gives CDR1 KGHSH, CDR2 LQKENI. CDR3 size: 15 residues. The CDR3 bases are TGTGCCAGCTCACCTTCGACAGGGGGAGATGAAAAACTGTTTTTT. Translated: CASSPSTGGDEKLFF.

The chain is built from TRBV4-1 and TRBJ2-7, with TRBD2 matching over 7 bases. This CDR3 spans 19 amino acids. CDR1 is MGHRA and CDR2 is YSYEKL in the germline V gene. V dropped 1 base and J dropped 6; count of bases not matched to a gene: 21. The CDR3 DNA sequence: TGCGCCAGCAGCCAAGGTTGGGCTAGCGGAGGGACTCCCTATGGCGAGCAGTACTTC. The encoded protein is CASSQGWASGGTPYGEQYF.

The J gene is TRBJ1-2, the V gene TRBV7-9; TRBD1 agrees at 8 bases. Germline V lookup: CDR1 SEHNR, CDR2 FQNEAQ (reference sequence). The CDR3 has 16 residues. V trimming: 3 bases; J trimming: 8 bases; junction bases outside the gene matches: 14. CDR3 DNA: TGTGCCAGCAGCTTTATGGTCGGACAGGGTGGATTAGGCTACACCTTC. Its translation: CASSFMVGQGGLGYTF.

This chain uses TRBV7-6 with TRBJ2-5; 8 positions match TRBD2. Germline V lookup: CDR1 SGHVS, CDR2 FNYEAQ. CDR3 length equals 15 residues. J lost 2 bases, V lost 5 bases, and 7 bases had no gene match. The CDR3 reads CASSLNSGVQETQYF. CDR3 nucleotide sequence: TGTGCCAGCAGCCTAAATAGCGGGGTTCAAGAGACCCAGTACTTC.

This rearrangement joins TRBV28 to TRBJ2-1, with D perhaps TRBD1 or TRBD2 (5 bases each). This CDR3 has 14 residues. CDR1 is MDHEN and CDR2 is SYDVKM in the germline V gene. Trimming removed 4 bases from V and 5 bases from J, with 12 bases in between. The CDR3 DNA reads TGTGCCAGCAGTTCCATCCGGGGCGACAATGAGCAGTTCTTC. Translation gives CASSSIRGDNEQFF.